The 5 T cell receptor beta chains below were found in one sample sequenced in a study of CD8 T cells in Susac syndrome. An amount of RNA that ranged from roughly 0.45 to 1 ug was reverse transcribed with random hexamers. TCRdb reprocessed the immunoSEQ multiplex PCR reads with MiXCR, giving one entry per CDR3 protein. The repertoire holds approximately 130,000 distinct CDR3 sequences, 94% seen once, with about 0.098% in the top ten. Sequenced: CD4+ T cells from PBMCs. These receptors all come from a human donor in good health.

This clonotype was seen a single time. The chain recombines TRBV29-1 with TRBJ2-1, with D possibly being TRBD2 (5 bases). Germline assignment: CDR1 SQVTM and CDR2 ANQGSEA. Trimming removed 4 bases at V and 6 bases at J, with 16 bases between. The CDR3 is 14 residues long. The CDR3 DNA sequence: TGCAGCGTTGGGAGCGGCGGGCCCTTCAATGAGCAGTTCTTC. Translated, it gives CSVGSGGPFNEQFF.

The chain has TRBV7-9 and TRBJ1-1, with a possible D match to TRBD1 (5 bases). The CDR3 spans 13 residues. Trimming took off 7 bases at V and 1 base at J, with 10 bases between the two ends. Germline CDR1 reads SEHNR; CDR2 reads FQNEAQ (reference sequence). CDR3 amino acids: CASNTQGNTEAFF. DNA of the CDR3: TGTGCCAGCAACACCCAGGGGAACACTGAAGCTTTCTTT. Full variable domain (rest looked up from reference TRBV7-9 and TRBJ1-1): DTGVSQNPRHKITKRGQNVTFRCDPISEHNRLYWYRQTLGQGPEFLTYFQNEAQLEKSRLLSDRFSAERPKGSFSTLEIQRTEQGDSAMYLCASNTQGNTEAFFGQGTRLTVV.

The chain recombines TRBV7-9 with TRBJ2-7; D not resolved. The CDR3 is 12 residues long. Between the trimmed V and J ends, which lost 3 bases and 3 bases, there was a span of 6 bases. Germline-derived CDR1 and CDR2 are SEHNR and FQNEAQ (reference sequence). Here the CDR3 DNA reads TGTGCCAGCAGCTTTTCGAGCTACGAGCAGTACTTC. Translation gives CASSFSSYEQYF.

The chain carries TRBV12-3 or TRBV12-4 and TRBJ2-1, with 11 bases matching TRBD2. The V segment lost 4 bases and the J segment 0 bases; nucleotides outside the gene matches: 2. The CDR3 extends over 16 amino acids. The CDR3 coding sequence is TGTGCCAGCAGTTCGACTAGCGGGAACTCCTACAATGAGCAGTTCTTC. Translating it yields CASSSTSGNSYNEQFF.

The rearrangement uses TRBV5-4 and TRBJ2-1; perhaps D is TRBD1 or TRBD2 (5 bases each). The CDR3 runs to 15 residues. V was trimmed by 0 bases and J by 5 bases, leaving 12 bases between them. Looked up from germline, CDR1 is SGHNT and CDR2 is YYREEE (reference sequence). The DNA of the CDR3 is TGTGCCAGCAGCTTGGGGGGGAGATTCGACAATGAGCAGTTCTTC. It specifies CASSLGGRFDNEQFF.